The 19 T cell receptor beta chains below were found in one sample sequenced in a study of PD-1 blockade in classical Hodgkin lymphoma. Using immunoSEQ multiplex PCR, the repertoire was profiled, and TCRdb retains in-frame clones only, with some absent. The sample contains fewer than 15,000 clones, around 64% of which appear only once. All trial patients relapsed after autologous stem cell transplantation. The sample here was peripheral blood mononuclear cells (PBMCs), taken at baseline. These receptors came from a human donor with classical Hodgkin lymphoma.

The table lists this clone with a count of one. The chain combines TRBV2 with TRBJ2-5; D perhaps matches TRBD1 (6 bases). The germline gives CDR1 SNHLY, CDR2 FYNNEI. V was pared by 1 base and J by 1 base, with 10 bases between. The CDR3 has 15 amino acids. The DNA for the CDR3 is TGTGCCAGCAGTGAAGGGGGCAGGGGCCAAGAGACCCAGTACTTC. Protein: CASSEGGRGQETQYF.

The V and J genes are TRBV19 and TRBJ1-1, with a weak D call TRBD1 (6 bases). Looked up from germline, CDR1 is LNHDA and CDR2 is SQIVND (reference sequence). V lost 9 bases to trimming and J lost 11 bases, with 25 bases between them. CDR3 length equals 14 residues. This CDR3 reads CASRTSDSVRAAFF. CDR3 nucleotides: TGTGCCAGCAGAACCTCGGACAGCGTCCGTGCCGCTTTCTTT.

This chain uses TRBV10-3 with TRBJ2-2, with D unresolved. Germline V gene sequence: CDR1 ENHRY, CDR2 SYGVKD. The CDR3 totals 17 residues. V was clipped by 3 bases and J by 1 base, with 15 bases between them. The CDR3: CAISENTARLNTGELFF. The CDR3 nucleotides are TGTGCCATCAGTGAAAATACAGCTCGCTTGAACACCGGGGAGCTGTTTTTT.

The rearrangement joins TRBV11-2 to TRBJ2-7, with TRBD2 identical over 12 bases. This CDR3 contains 15 residues. Per germline, CDR1 SGHAT and CDR2 FQNNGV. Germline trimming cut 5 bases from V and 4 bases from J; bases unmatched to any gene: 6. Written as DNA, the CDR3 is TGTGCCAGCAGCCTAGCGGGAGGGCCAGGGTACGAGCAGTACTTC. It translates to CASSLAGGPGYEQYF.

By proportion, this clone is medium-sized. The same CDR3 also results from other DNA sequences found in this sample. V is TRBV6-5 and J is TRBJ1-6; 7 bases are a match to TRBD1. Looked up from germline, CDR1 is MNHEY and CDR2 is SVGAGI. This CDR3 spans 14 amino acids. V gave up 2 bases and J gave up 7 bases; unmatched junction bases: 2. In DNA form, the CDR3 reads TGTGCCAGCAGTTACCTACAGGGGAATTCACCCCTCCACTTT. This sequence encodes CASSYLQGNSPLHF.

The V gene is TRBV15, the J gene TRBJ2-2; tentatively, D is TRBD2 (6 bases). CDR3 length: 15 amino acids. Germline V gene lookup returns CDR1 LNHNV and CDR2 YYDKDF (reference sequence). V lost 0 bases and J lost 6, with 11 bases in between. CDR3 coding DNA: TGTGCCACCAGCAGAGATTCTGGCGGGGCCGGGGAGCTGTTTTTT. It specifies CATSRDSGGAGELFF. Full variable domain (missing parts from reference TRBV15 and TRBJ2-2): DAMVIQNPRYQVTQFGKPVTLSCSQTLNHNVMYWYQQKSSQAPKLLFHYYDKDFNNEADTPDNFQSRRPNTSFCFLDIRSPGLGDTAMYLCATSRDSGGAGELFFGEGSRLTVL.

This clone was found a few times. A read error may account for a junction end that differs from germline. This rearrangement joins TRBV5-6 to TRBJ2-4; 8 bases line up with TRBD2. Germline V gene lookup returns CDR1 SGHDT and CDR2 YYEEEE. This CDR3 has 14 residues. CDR3 nucleotides: TGTGCCAGTAGCTTATCGGGGGGGCTCGACATTCAGTACTTC. Translated: CASSLSGGLDIQYF.

Only one count was recorded for this clone. The CDR3 loop is CATSRSRTANYGYTF. In DNA, the CDR3 is TGTGCCACCAGCAGATCAAGGACGGCTAACTATGGCTACACCTTC. The chain couples TRBV15 to TRBJ1-2, with D unclear. This CDR3 region has 15 residues. The germline gives CDR1 LNHNV, CDR2 YYDKDF (reference sequence). V lost 2 bases and J lost 0, with 10 bases in between.

The gene calls are TRBV5-6 and TRBJ1-2; tentative D call: TRBD1 (6 bases). The CDR3 length is 14 residues. Trimming left V 3 bases short and J 3 bases short, with 12 bases between. CDR1 and CDR2 (germline): SGHDT, YYEEEE. CDR3 bases: TGTGCCAGCAGCTCCCCGACAGGTCACTATGGCTACACCTTC. It yields the protein CASSSPTGHYGYTF.

The J gene is TRBJ1-1, the V gene TRBV5-6; D may be TRBD1 (5 bases). CDR3 length: 14 amino acids. Looked up from germline, CDR1 is SGHDT and CDR2 is YYEEEE. The V end was cut by 1 base, the J end by 1 base, with 8 bases between. The CDR3 sequence: CASSLFTGNTEAFF. The CDR3 DNA sequence: TGTGCCAGCAGCTTGTTCACAGGGAACACTGAAGCTTTCTTT.

The rearrangement links TRBV5-6 to TRBJ2-7; D call uncertain. The germline gives CDR1 SGHDT, CDR2 YYEEEE. This CDR3 region has 14 residues. V was trimmed by 1 base and J by 7 bases, leaving 15 bases between them. The CDR3 is CASSLKGYVDEQYF. CDR3 in DNA: TGTGCCAGCAGCTTGAAAGGGTACGTGGATGAGCAGTACTTC.

In its sample, this clone was seen a few times. Its ends do not fully match the called genes, so a read error is possible. The chain has TRBV5-3 and TRBJ2-1; 7 bases fit TRBD2. TRBV5-3 is an ORF; its function is uncertain. CDR3 size: 13 residues. CDR3 DNA sequence: TGTGCCAGCAGCTTATGGACTAGCAATGAGCAGTTCTTC. The encoded protein is CASSLWTSNEQFF.

The CDR3 DNA is TGTGCCAGCAGTTCCGAAAATCAGCCCCAGCATTTT. This sequence encodes CASSSENQPQHF. The rearrangement uses TRBV6-7 and TRBJ1-5, with D uncertain. TRBV6-7 is an ORF, with its function uncertain. CDR3 length: 12 residues. Trimming removed 4 bases at V and 4 bases at J, with 5 bases between.

The rearrangement links TRBV27 to TRBJ2-7; D may be TRBD2 (6 bases). Per the germline V gene, CDR1 is MNHEY and CDR2 is SMNVEV (reference sequence). The CDR3 has 14 amino acids. V dropped 11 bases and J dropped 2 bases, with 19 bases sitting between them. The CDR3 DNA reads TGTGCCTCCGGGGCGGAGGGGCGAACCTACGAGCAGTACTTC. This translates into CASGAEGRTYEQYF.

The chain combines TRBV2 with TRBJ2-7, with 8 bases that match TRBD1. Per the germline V gene, CDR1 is SNHLY and CDR2 is FYNNEI. The length of the CDR3 is 14 residues. The junction had 10 bases not matched to a gene; V was cut back by 7 bases and J by 5 bases. For the CDR3, the DNA is TGTGCCAGCACTTTTGACAGGGGTGGGGACGAGCAGTACTTC. Translation: CASTFDRGGDEQYF.

The rearrangement links TRBV29-1 to TRBJ2-1; no reliable D call. The CDR3 extends over 11 amino acids. Germline assignment: CDR1 SQVTM and CDR2 ANQGSEA. The V end was cut by 4 bases, the J end by 4 bases, with 5 bases between. The CDR3 bases are TGCAGCGTTGGTGGTTACAATGAGCAGTTCTTC. It specifies CSVGGYNEQFF.

This clone has only a few counts. The CDR3 region is CASSASGTGSQPQHF. Written as DNA, the CDR3 is TGTGCCAGCAGCGCCTCCGGGACAGGGAGTCAGCCCCAGCATTTT. The chain has TRBV7-2 and TRBJ1-5, with 9 bases lining up with TRBD1. V shed 5 bases, J shed 6 bases, and the junction held 8 bases outside the gene matches. The CDR3 consists of 15 residues. The germline V gene has CDR1 SGHTA and CDR2 FQGNSA. The full variable domain, completed using reference TRBV7-2 and TRBJ1-5, is GAGVSQSPSNKVTEKGKDVELRCDPISGHTALYWYRQSLGQGLEFLIYFQGNSAPDKSGLPSDRFSAERTGGSVSTLTIQRTQQEDSAVYLCASSASGTGSQPQHFGDGTRLSIL.

V is TRBV2 and J is TRBJ2-5, with D perhaps matching TRBD1 or TRBD2 (5 bases each). Trimming shortened V by 7 bases and J by 5 bases, and 17 bases separated the two germline ends. Germline V gene lookup returns CDR1 SNHLY and CDR2 FYNNEI. This CDR3 region has 14 residues. This chain's CDR3 is CASKGTTGAETQYF. DNA of the CDR3: TGTGCCAGCAAGGGGACCACAGGTGCGGAGACCCAGTACTTC.

This clone is categorized as medium-sized. This chain connects TRBV5-1 to TRBJ1-5; D unclear. Per germline, CDR1 SGHRS and CDR2 YFSETQ. The CDR3 spans 13 residues. Trimming removed 2 bases at V and 8 bases at J, with 11 bases between. CDR3 in DNA: TGCGCCAGCAGCTTCGACGGCGAGAAGCCCCAGCATTTT. Translation: CASSFDGEKPQHF.